This T cell receptor beta chain was recovered during a study of blood T cell repertoires in COVID-19. Study in general: Nucleic acid was either cDNA or gDNA, and it came from T cells, B-cell-depleted T cells, or PBMCs.

How the authors handled the data: Amplification from reference gene primers served as the basis for estimated nucleated cell counts. Here immunoSEQ multiplex PCR was the method, and the copy in TCRdb shows in-frame clones only, minus some. The DNA gave D and trimming, while V, J and clone size come from that table. Here the sample spans some 330,000 clones, roughly 88% being singletons. There are 14 residues in the CDR3. V lost 1 base to trimming and J lost 6 bases, with 13 bases between them. The germline gives CDR1 SGHNT, CDR2 YYREEE (reference sequence). This sequence originates from a woman between 50 and 59 years old with active or convalescent COVID-19. The chain uses TRBV5-4 and TRBJ1-1; D is ambiguous. Sequencing was performed on peripheral blood. CDR3 in DNA: TGTGCCAGCAGCTTGTGGGAGTTAACGGCTGAAGCTTTCTTT. Translated: CASSLWELTAEAFF.